This T cell receptor beta chain was sequenced during a study of immune evolution from preneoplasia to lung adenocarcinoma. Between the trimmed V and J ends, which lost 0 bases and 4 bases, there was a span of 4 bases. The CDR3 is 13 residues long. The V gene's germline CDR1 is SGDLS and CDR2 YYNGEE. Sequencing was performed with immunoSEQ multiplex PCR; in TCRdb, only in-frame clones are kept and a portion is missing. The data contain 8,000 or so clones, 70% to 80% of them singletons. The sample was FFPE minimally invasive lung adenocarcinoma tissue. The gene calls are TRBV9 and TRBJ2-2; D gene ambiguous. The receptor was isolated from a donor of 70 years or more with lung adenocarcinoma. The CDR3 DNA follows: TGTGCCAGCAGCGTAGTATCCACCGGGGAGCTGTTTTTT. This encodes CASSVVSTGELFF.